Listed below are T cell receptor beta chains from one sample, sequenced in a study of Ad26.COV2.S vaccination and SARS-CoV-2 variants. The repertoire was sequenced with immunoSEQ multiplex PCR; TCRdb's copy has only in-frame clones and lacks some. This sample has about 440,000 clones, with roughly 91% found just once. The specimen comprised peripheral blood, sampled in a trial of Ad26.COV2.S vaccine versus placebo. Receptor source: a person between 18 and 59 years old who received the Ad26.COV2.S COVID-19 vaccine or a placebo. Each CDR3 is given with its conserved first and last residue. The D gene is left open where the match is weak. A row's size may be missing; if present it is once, few, many or a size class.

CDR3aa	CDR3nt	d_gene	v_gene	j_gene	abundance
CASSLTGTNNSPLHF	TGTGCCAGCAGTCTAACCGGGACAAATAATTCACCCCTCCACTTT	.	TRBV27	TRBJ1-6	.
CATQAPLAGGGETQYF	TGTGCCACCCAGGCTCCACTAGCGGGAGGGGGGGAGACCCAGTACTTC	TRBD2	TRBV15	TRBJ2-5	.
CASSLDRVRQYF	TGCGCCAGCAGCCTGGACAGGGTTAGGCAGTATTTT	TRBD1	TRBV4-1	TRBJ2-3	once
CASRVDREAFF	TGTGCCAGCAGGGTGGACAGGGAAGCTTTCTTT	TRBD1	TRBV28	TRBJ1-1	.
CASSLSPLAGGGETQYF	TGTGCCAGCAGCCTCTCCCCTTTAGCGGGAGGAGGGGAGACCCAGTACTTC	TRBD2	TRBV3-1/TRBV3-2	TRBJ2-5	.
CASSLSLAELDEQYF	TGTGCCAGCAGCTTATCATTAGCGGAGCTTGACGAGCAGTACTTC	.	TRBV7-9	TRBJ2-7	.
CASSEDWGGRTFSYEQYF	TGTGCCAGCAGTGAAGATTGGGGGGGACGGACCTTCTCCTACGAGCAGTACTTC	TRBD2	TRBV2	TRBJ2-7	.
CASGFLEKRSGANVLTF	TGTGCTAGTGGTTTCCTAGAAAAGCGATCTGGGGCCAACGTCCTGACTTTC	.	TRBV12-5	TRBJ2-6	.
CASSPSGSNEQYF	TGCGCCAGCAGCCCATCGGGTAGTAACGAGCAGTACTTC	.	TRBV5-1	TRBJ2-7	.
CASSLGGTGATTQETQYF	TGTGCCAGCAGCTTAGGTGGGACAGGGGCCACCACCCAAGAGACCCAGTACTTC	TRBD1	TRBV7-9	TRBJ2-5	.
CSARTRAQYF	TGCAGCGCGAGGACCCGGGCCCAGTACTTC	.	TRBV29-1	TRBJ2-5	.
CASSRAPSGEGWEDEQFF	TGTGCCAGCAGTCGCGCCCCAAGTGGGGAGGGATGGGAGGATGAGCAGTTCTTC	TRBD2	TRBV7-3	TRBJ2-1	.
CASSPLAGTNTGELFF	TGTGCCAGCAGTCCGCTAGCGGGGACGAACACCGGGGAGCTGTTTTTT	TRBD2	TRBV27	TRBJ2-2	once
CASNGRSSSYEQYF	TGTGCCAGCAACGGCAGGTCGAGCTCCTACGAGCAGTACTTC	.	TRBV2	TRBJ2-7	.
CASSQRLAGFLGETQYF	TGCGCCAGCAGCCAACGGCTAGCGGGATTCTTGGGGGAGACCCAGTACTTC	TRBD2	TRBV4-1	TRBJ2-5	.
CASSAPGLALGKTQYF	TGTGCCAGCAGTGCACCGGGACTAGCCCTCGGAAAGACCCAGTACTTC	TRBD2	TRBV25-1	TRBJ2-5	.
CASSELQGTDTQYF	TGTGCCAGCAGTGAGCTGCAGGGCACAGATACGCAGTATTTT	.	TRBV6-1	TRBJ2-3	.
CASSLQPGSPGQYF	TGTGCCAGCAGCTTGCAGCCGGGATCCCCTGGGCAGTACTTC	.	TRBV5-5	TRBJ2-7	.
CASSAGLAGVGETQYF	TGTGCCAGCAGTGCCGGACTTGCGGGAGTCGGGGAGACCCAGTACTTC	TRBD2	TRBV6-2/TRBV6-3	TRBJ2-5	.
CASSAQAGARGQPQHF	TGTGCCAGCAGCGCCCAGGCGGGGGCTCGAGGACAGCCCCAGCATTTT	.	TRBV7-2	TRBJ1-5	.
CASSAYTDTQYF	TGTGCCAGCAGCGCCTACACAGATACGCAGTATTTT	.	TRBV9	TRBJ2-3	.
CASSTLRTDTQYF	TGTGCCAGCAGCACCCTACGCACAGATACGCAGTATTTT	.	TRBV7-9	TRBJ2-3	.
CASSTNAGGSYNEQFF	TGTGCCAGCTCTACCAATGCGGGAGGGTCCTACAATGAGCAGTTCTTC	TRBD2	TRBV18	TRBJ2-1	.
CASSLRTGMDNEKLFF	TGTGCCAGCAGCTTACGGACAGGGATGGATAATGAAAAACTGTTTTTT	TRBD1	TRBV5-6	TRBJ1-4	.
CASSPLTGRIDEQYF	TGTGCCAGCAGCCCGCTGACAGGAAGGATAGACGAGCAGTACTTC	.	TRBV7-9	TRBJ2-7	.
CASSLGGRPGDTQYF	TGTGCCAGCAGTTTAGGAGGGAGGCCGGGAGATACGCAGTATTTT	.	TRBV6-5	TRBJ2-3	once
CASSPDRRLLYEQYF	TGTGCCAGCAGCCCCGATCGGCGGCTCCTCTACGAGCAGTACTTC	.	TRBV7-2	TRBJ2-7	few
CAISEVASNEQFF	TGTGCCATCAGTGAGGTAGCCTCCAATGAGCAGTTCTTC	.	TRBV10-3	TRBJ2-1	.
CASARDRNNQPQHF	TGTGCCAGCGCCCGGGACAGAAATAATCAGCCCCAGCATTTT	TRBD1	TRBV27	TRBJ1-5	.
CASSLARAGGWQETQYF	TGTGCCAGCAGCTTAGCGAGGGCAGGGGGCTGGCAAGAGACCCAGTACTTC	TRBD1	TRBV7-2	TRBJ2-5	.
CASSLYPQRVAGGPGTDTQYF	TGTGCCAGCAGTCTCTACCCTCAGCGAGTAGCGGGAGGGCCCGGGACAGATACGCAGTATTTT	TRBD2	TRBV27	TRBJ2-3	.